The T cell receptor (beta chain) described here comes from a study of identical twins. TCRdb used MiXCR to reprocess the 5' RACE reads, holding one entry per CDR3 protein. The sample lists 350,000 or so distinct CDR3 sequences, around 12% occurring once. Trimming removed 3 bases from V and 0 bases from J, with 21 bases in between. This CDR3 comprises 18 residues. CDR1 is ENHRY, CDR2 SYGVKD, per germline. This sample also belongs to another study, concerning yellow fever vaccine responses in identical twins.

Material: CD8+ T cells sorted from blood. The clonotype comes from a woman under 30 in good health. V is TRBV10-3 and J is TRBJ2-7, with D possibly TRBD2 on 6 matching bases. CDR3: CAISDPSGGLVSSYEQYF. The CDR3 nucleotides are TGTGCCATCAGTGACCCCAGTGGAGGGCTGGTAAGCTCCTACGAGCAGTACTTC.